This T cell receptor (beta chain) was captured by sequencing in a study of T cells in Graves' hyperthyroidism and ophthalmopathy. Authors of the study amplified TCR beta CDR3 regions from RNA transcripts. The study used the HTBI primer set for a first-round RT-PCR of the TCR CDR3. TCRdb ran MiXCR on the multiplex PCR reads and lists one entry per CDR3 protein. The table lists 500,000 to 600,000 distinct CDR3 sequences, approximately 49% of them singletons. The V end lost 5 bases, the J end lost 2 bases, and 19 bases lay between the germline ends. The CDR3 has 16 amino acids. CDR1 is SGHTA and CDR2 is FQGNSA in the germline V gene.

The rearrangement joins TRBV7-2 to TRBJ2-7; D is ambiguous. Sequencing used peripheral blood or thyroid tissue (not recorded which). This clonotype was sampled from an adult woman with Graves' disease, either hyperthyroidism or ophthalmopathy (not recorded which). The CDR3 spells CASSRTRVARTYEQYF. For the CDR3, the DNA is TGTGCCAGCAGCCGAACTCGGGTCGCTAGAACCTACGAGCAGTACTTC.